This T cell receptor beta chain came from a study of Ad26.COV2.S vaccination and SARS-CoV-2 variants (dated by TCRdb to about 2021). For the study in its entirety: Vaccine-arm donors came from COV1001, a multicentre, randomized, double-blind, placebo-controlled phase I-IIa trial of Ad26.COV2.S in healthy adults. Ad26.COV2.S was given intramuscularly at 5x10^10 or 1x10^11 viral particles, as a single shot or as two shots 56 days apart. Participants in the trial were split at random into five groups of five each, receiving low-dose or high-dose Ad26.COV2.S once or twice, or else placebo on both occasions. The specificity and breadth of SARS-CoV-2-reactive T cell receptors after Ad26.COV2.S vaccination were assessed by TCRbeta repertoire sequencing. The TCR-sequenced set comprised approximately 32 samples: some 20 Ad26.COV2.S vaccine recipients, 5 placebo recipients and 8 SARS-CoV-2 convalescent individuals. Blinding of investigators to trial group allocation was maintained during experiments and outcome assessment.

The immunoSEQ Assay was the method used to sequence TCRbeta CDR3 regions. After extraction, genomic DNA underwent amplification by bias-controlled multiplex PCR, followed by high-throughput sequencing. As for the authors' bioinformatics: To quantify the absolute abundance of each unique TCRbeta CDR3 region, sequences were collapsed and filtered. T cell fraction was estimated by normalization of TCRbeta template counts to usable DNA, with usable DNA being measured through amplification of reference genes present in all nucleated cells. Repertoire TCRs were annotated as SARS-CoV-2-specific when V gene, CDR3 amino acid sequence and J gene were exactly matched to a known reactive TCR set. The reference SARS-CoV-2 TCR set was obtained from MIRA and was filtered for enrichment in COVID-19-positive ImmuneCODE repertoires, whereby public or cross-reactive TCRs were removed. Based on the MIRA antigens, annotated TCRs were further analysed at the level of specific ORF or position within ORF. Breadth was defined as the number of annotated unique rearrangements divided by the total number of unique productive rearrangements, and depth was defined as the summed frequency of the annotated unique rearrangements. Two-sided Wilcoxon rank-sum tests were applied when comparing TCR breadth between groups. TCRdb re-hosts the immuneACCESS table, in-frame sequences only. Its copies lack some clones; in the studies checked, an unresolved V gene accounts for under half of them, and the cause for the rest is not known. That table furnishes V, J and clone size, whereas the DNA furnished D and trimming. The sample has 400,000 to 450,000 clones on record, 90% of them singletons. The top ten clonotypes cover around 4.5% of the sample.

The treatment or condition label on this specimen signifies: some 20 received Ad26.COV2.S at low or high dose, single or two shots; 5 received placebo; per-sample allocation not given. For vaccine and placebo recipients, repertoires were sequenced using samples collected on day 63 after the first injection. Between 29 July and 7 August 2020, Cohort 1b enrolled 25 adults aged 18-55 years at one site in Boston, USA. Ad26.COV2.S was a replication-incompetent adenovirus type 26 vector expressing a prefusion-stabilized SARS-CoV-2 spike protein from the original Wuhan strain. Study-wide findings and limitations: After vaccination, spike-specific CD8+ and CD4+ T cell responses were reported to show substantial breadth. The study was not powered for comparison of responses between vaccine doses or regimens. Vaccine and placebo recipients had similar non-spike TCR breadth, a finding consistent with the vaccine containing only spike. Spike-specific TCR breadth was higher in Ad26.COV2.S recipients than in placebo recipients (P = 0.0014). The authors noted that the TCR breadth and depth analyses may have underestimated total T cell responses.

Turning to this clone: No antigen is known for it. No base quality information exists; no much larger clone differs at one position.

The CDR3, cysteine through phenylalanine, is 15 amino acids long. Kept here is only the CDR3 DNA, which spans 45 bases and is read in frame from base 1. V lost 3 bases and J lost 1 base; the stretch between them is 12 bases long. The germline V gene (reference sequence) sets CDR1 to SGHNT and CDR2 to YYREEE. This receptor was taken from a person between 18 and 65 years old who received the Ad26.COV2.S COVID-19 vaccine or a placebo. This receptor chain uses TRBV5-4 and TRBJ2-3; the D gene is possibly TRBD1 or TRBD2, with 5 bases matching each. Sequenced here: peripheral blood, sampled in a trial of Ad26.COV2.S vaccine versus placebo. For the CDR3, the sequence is CASSSGRMGTDTQYF. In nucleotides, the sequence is TGTGCCAGCAGCTCGGGACGGATGGGCACAGATACGCAGTATTTT.